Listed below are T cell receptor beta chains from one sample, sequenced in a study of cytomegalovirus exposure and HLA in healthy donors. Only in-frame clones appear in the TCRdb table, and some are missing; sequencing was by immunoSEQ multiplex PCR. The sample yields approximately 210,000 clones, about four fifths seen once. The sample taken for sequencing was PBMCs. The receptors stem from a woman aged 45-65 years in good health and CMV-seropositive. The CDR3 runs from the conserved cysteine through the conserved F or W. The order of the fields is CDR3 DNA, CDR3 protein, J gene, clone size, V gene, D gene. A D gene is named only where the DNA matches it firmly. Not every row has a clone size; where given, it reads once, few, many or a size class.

CDR3 DNA: TGTGCCAGCAGTTTACTAGGGACAGGAATAGCCGGGGAGCTGTTTTTT; CDR3 protein: CASSLLGTGIAGELFF; J gene: TRBJ2-2; clone size: NA; V gene: TRBV27; D gene: TRBD1
CDR3 DNA: TGTGCCGCCGTCCGAGGGAACACTGAAGCTTTCTTT; CDR3 protein: CAAVRGNTEAFF; J gene: TRBJ1-1; clone size: NA; V gene: TRBV28; D gene: NA
CDR3 DNA: TGCGCCAGCAGCCACGCCGGACAGGGCTCCTACGAGCAGTACTTC; CDR3 protein: CASSHAGQGSYEQYF; J gene: TRBJ2-7; clone size: NA; V gene: TRBV5-1; D gene: TRBD1
CDR3 DNA: TGTGCCAGCAGTTCAGACAGGGGGCGCAGGAAGACCCAGTACTTC; CDR3 protein: CASSSDRGRRKTQYF; J gene: TRBJ2-5; clone size: NA; V gene: TRBV27; D gene: TRBD1
CDR3 DNA: TGTGCCAGCAGTGAAGCGCGGCTTGCGTATGGCTACACCTTC; CDR3 protein: CASSEARLAYGYTF; J gene: TRBJ1-2; clone size: NA; V gene: TRBV2; D gene: NA
CDR3 DNA: TGTGCCAGTAGGGAGGGGGCCGGTCAGCCCCAGCATTTT; CDR3 protein: CASREGAGQPQHF; J gene: TRBJ1-5; clone size: NA; V gene: TRBV19; D gene: TRBD1
CDR3 DNA: TGTGCCAGTAGTCACAGGGGAGCTAACTATGGCTACACCTTC; CDR3 protein: CASSHRGANYGYTF; J gene: TRBJ1-2; clone size: once; V gene: TRBV19; D gene: TRBD1
CDR3 DNA: TGTGCCAGCAGTTTATACGCAGGAACAAACACTGAAGCTTTCTTT; CDR3 protein: CASSLYAGTNTEAFF; J gene: TRBJ1-1; clone size: NA; V gene: TRBV28; D gene: NA
CDR3 DNA: TGTGCCAGCAGCCCAACAGGGGGCTTGACCGGGGAGCTGTTTTTT; CDR3 protein: CASSPTGGLTGELFF; J gene: TRBJ2-2; clone size: NA; V gene: TRBV9; D gene: TRBD1
CDR3 DNA: TGTGCCAGCACCTACAGGGGAGATACGCAGTATTTT; CDR3 protein: CASTYRGDTQYF; J gene: TRBJ2-3; clone size: NA; V gene: TRBV5-5; D gene: TRBD1
CDR3 DNA: TGCGCCAGCAGCTTGACAGGGGGCCCCGGCACTGAAGCTTTCTTT; CDR3 protein: CASSLTGGPGTEAFF; J gene: TRBJ1-1; clone size: NA; V gene: TRBV5-1; D gene: TRBD1
CDR3 DNA: TGTGCCAGCAGCGTAGAGGCTAGACTTTCAGATACGCAGTATTTT; CDR3 protein: CASSVEARLSDTQYF; J gene: TRBJ2-3; clone size: NA; V gene: TRBV9; D gene: NA
CDR3 DNA: TGTGCCTGGAGTAGACCGGGTAGCAATCAGCCCCAGCATTTT; CDR3 protein: CAWSRPGSNQPQHF; J gene: TRBJ1-5; clone size: NA; V gene: TRBV30; D gene: NA
CDR3 DNA: TGTGCCAGTTACTCAGGGGTGGATGCTTTCTTT; CDR3 protein: CASYSGVDAFF; J gene: TRBJ1-1; clone size: NA; V gene: TRBV6-1; D gene: NA
CDR3 DNA: TGTGCCAGTTCAATTAAGACAGGGACAGTGTCGGGAAACACCATATATTTT; CDR3 protein: CASSIKTGTVSGNTIYF; J gene: TRBJ1-3; clone size: NA; V gene: TRBV19; D gene: TRBD1
CDR3 DNA: TGTGCCATCAGTGAAGGACAGGGGGGAAATTCACCCCTCCACTTT; CDR3 protein: CAISEGQGGNSPLHF; J gene: TRBJ1-6; clone size: NA; V gene: TRBV10-3; D gene: TRBD1
CDR3 DNA: TGTGCCAGCAGCGTAGTGGGAAGACAGAAAGCGAACACCGGGGAGCTGTTTTTT; CDR3 protein: CASSVVGRQKANTGELFF; J gene: TRBJ2-2; clone size: few; V gene: TRBV9; D gene: NA
CDR3 DNA: TGTGCCAGCAGATCAACAGGGGTACGTAGCAATCAGCCCCAGCATTTT; CDR3 protein: CASRSTGVRSNQPQHF; J gene: TRBJ1-5; clone size: NA; V gene: TRBV27; D gene: TRBD1
CDR3 DNA: TGTGCCAGCAGGCCCGGGACAGGGGATTCGTCTGGGGCCAACGTCCTGACTTTC; CDR3 protein: CASRPGTGDSSGANVLTF; J gene: TRBJ2-6; clone size: NA; V gene: TRBV5-4; D gene: TRBD1
CDR3 DNA: TGTGCCAGCAGCCCCCAAAGGGGTTTACAGGGCCCGTATGGCTACACCTTC; CDR3 protein: CASSPQRGLQGPYGYTF; J gene: TRBJ1-2; clone size: few; V gene: TRBV7-2; D gene: NA
CDR3 DNA: TGTGCCAGTAGCGACCGGCTGGGGCCTGGAAACACCATATATTTT; CDR3 protein: CASSDRLGPGNTIYF; J gene: TRBJ1-3; clone size: NA; V gene: TRBV19; D gene: NA
CDR3 DNA: TGTGCCACCAGCAGGGACAGGGGTGGGCACGAGCAGTACTTC; CDR3 protein: CATSRDRGGHEQYF; J gene: TRBJ2-7; clone size: NA; V gene: TRBV15; D gene: TRBD1
CDR3 DNA: TGTGCCAGCCGCCGGGGATTTAATGAAAAACTGTTTTTT; CDR3 protein: CASRRGFNEKLFF; J gene: TRBJ1-4; clone size: NA; V gene: TRBV7-2; D gene: NA
CDR3 DNA: TGTGCCACCAGCCCCCGGGTCTTTGTGGCCACAGATACGCAGTATTTT; CDR3 protein: CATSPRVFVATDTQYF; J gene: TRBJ2-3; clone size: NA; V gene: TRBV15; D gene: NA
CDR3 DNA: TGTGCCAGCAGCTTTGCATCTAGCGGGGGCACAGATACGCAGTATTTT; CDR3 protein: CASSFASSGGTDTQYF; J gene: TRBJ2-3; clone size: NA; V gene: TRBV9; D gene: TRBD2
CDR3 DNA: TGTGCCAGCAGCTTAGCGAAGATCGGCAGGGGGCCGTATAATTCACCCCTCCACTTT; CDR3 protein: CASSLAKIGRGPYNSPLHF; J gene: TRBJ1-6; clone size: NA; V gene: TRBV7-8; D gene: TRBD1
CDR3 DNA: TGTGCCAGCAGCAACCGTTTCGACAGGGCACTCGAGACCCAGTACTTC; CDR3 protein: CASSNRFDRALETQYF; J gene: TRBJ2-5; clone size: NA; V gene: TRBV9; D gene: TRBD1
CDR3 DNA: TGTGCCAGCTCCGCAGGGCAGGGAAACTACAATGAGCAGTTCTTC; CDR3 protein: CASSAGQGNYNEQFF; J gene: TRBJ2-1; clone size: NA; V gene: TRBV2; D gene: NA
CDR3 DNA: TGTGCCAGCAGTTTCGGCGGGAGCTCCTATAATTCACCCCTCCACTTT; CDR3 protein: CASSFGGSSYNSPLHF; J gene: TRBJ1-6; clone size: NA; V gene: TRBV2; D gene: NA
CDR3 DNA: TGTGCCAGCTCACCCCGGGACTTGAGGGGCACTGAAGCTTTCTTT; CDR3 protein: CASSPRDLRGTEAFF; J gene: TRBJ1-1; clone size: NA; V gene: TRBV18; D gene: NA
CDR3 DNA: TGTGCCAGCAGCTTAGTTGGGGGCCTTTATAATTCACCCCTCCACTTT; CDR3 protein: CASSLVGGLYNSPLHF; J gene: TRBJ1-6; clone size: NA; V gene: TRBV5-6; D gene: NA
CDR3 DNA: TGTGCCAGCAGTTACGGACAGGGGGCCGGAGGGACGGAAGCTTTCTTT; CDR3 protein: CASSYGQGAGGTEAFF; J gene: TRBJ1-1; clone size: NA; V gene: TRBV6-5; D gene: TRBD1
CDR3 DNA: TGTGCCATCAGTCGGACAGGGGCAGACGGTGAAGCTTTCTTT; CDR3 protein: CAISRTGADGEAFF; J gene: TRBJ1-1; clone size: NA; V gene: TRBV10-3; D gene: TRBD1
CDR3 DNA: TGCGCCAGCAGCTTGGACGGGAACACCGGGGAGCTGTTTTTT; CDR3 protein: CASSLDGNTGELFF; J gene: TRBJ2-2; clone size: NA; V gene: TRBV5-1; D gene: NA
CDR3 DNA: TGTGCCAGCAGTGAAGGGTACAGGGTCCGCTTGGAAGCTTTCTTT; CDR3 protein: CASSEGYRVRLEAFF; J gene: TRBJ1-1; clone size: NA; V gene: TRBV2; D gene: NA
CDR3 DNA: TGTGCCAGTAAAAGGGGTTGGTACAATGAGCAGTTCTTC; CDR3 protein: CASKRGWYNEQFF; J gene: TRBJ2-1; clone size: NA; V gene: TRBV19; D gene: NA
CDR3 DNA: TGTGCCAGCAGCGTAAATAGCGGGAGTTCCACAGATACGCAGTATTTT; CDR3 protein: CASSVNSGSSTDTQYF; J gene: TRBJ2-3; clone size: NA; V gene: TRBV9; D gene: TRBD2
CDR3 DNA: TGTGCCAGCAGCTTAAAAGGGAGTGAAGCTTTCTTT; CDR3 protein: CASSLKGSEAFF; J gene: TRBJ1-1; clone size: NA; V gene: TRBV5-4; D gene: NA
CDR3 DNA: TGTGCCAGCAGCTTAGACAGGGGCAACTACAATGAGCAGTTCTTC; CDR3 protein: CASSLDRGNYNEQFF; J gene: TRBJ2-1; clone size: NA; V gene: TRBV7-2; D gene: TRBD1
CDR3 DNA: TGTGCCAGCAGCCCCGAGGCCATTGGGAGAGGTGGCTACACCTTC; CDR3 protein: CASSPEAIGRGGYTF; J gene: TRBJ1-2; clone size: NA; V gene: TRBV7-9; D gene: NA
CDR3 DNA: TGTGCCAGCTCTCTTAAGGGGCCGACAGGGCGAAACACTGAAGCTTTCTTT; CDR3 protein: CASSLKGPTGRNTEAFF; J gene: TRBJ1-1; clone size: NA; V gene: TRBV7-9; D gene: TRBD1
CDR3 DNA: TGTGCCAGTAGTACCGGGACAGGGGGCTCTGGGGCCAACGTCCTGACTTTC; CDR3 protein: CASSTGTGGSGANVLTF; J gene: TRBJ2-6; clone size: few; V gene: TRBV19; D gene: TRBD1
CDR3 DNA: TGTGCCAGCAGCTTGCTGGGGGGGCAGGGCAATTCACCCCTCCACTTT; CDR3 protein: CASSLLGGQGNSPLHF; J gene: TRBJ1-6; clone size: NA; V gene: TRBV5-6; D gene: NA
CDR3 DNA: TGTGCCAGCAGTGGTCCCGCTAGCCCGAGCTCTGGAAACACCATATATTTT; CDR3 protein: CASSGPASPSSGNTIYF; J gene: TRBJ1-3; clone size: NA; V gene: TRBV6-1; D gene: NA
CDR3 DNA: TGTGCCAGTAGCCGGACATCTAATCAGCCCCAGCATTTT; CDR3 protein: CASSRTSNQPQHF; J gene: TRBJ1-5; clone size: NA; V gene: TRBV19; D gene: NA
CDR3 DNA: TGCGCCAGCAGTGAGACGGGATACAATGAGCAGTTCTTC; CDR3 protein: CASSETGYNEQFF; J gene: TRBJ2-1; clone size: NA; V gene: TRBV10-2; D gene: NA
CDR3 DNA: TGCAGCGTTTCAGACAGGGGGTACAGGGAGCAGTACTTC; CDR3 protein: CSVSDRGYREQYF; J gene: TRBJ2-5; clone size: NA; V gene: TRBV29-1; D gene: TRBD1
CDR3 DNA: TGTGCCAGCAGTGCCGGGACAATTTCCCACGAGCAGTACTTC; CDR3 protein: CASSAGTISHEQYF; J gene: TRBJ2-7; clone size: NA; V gene: TRBV6-1; D gene: NA
CDR3 DNA: TGTGCCAGCAGTACGTTAGCGGGGGGTCTCTACAATGAGCAGTTCTTC; CDR3 protein: CASSTLAGGLYNEQFF; J gene: TRBJ2-1; clone size: NA; V gene: TRBV27; D gene: TRBD2
CDR3 DNA: TGTGCCAGCTCACCAACGGACAAGGCTAACTATGGCTACACCTTC; CDR3 protein: CASSPTDKANYGYTF; J gene: TRBJ1-2; clone size: NA; V gene: TRBV18; D gene: NA
CDR3 DNA: TGCGCCAGCCGCGGGACAGGGGGCCTGAACACTGAAGCTTTCTTT; CDR3 protein: CASRGTGGLNTEAFF; J gene: TRBJ1-1; clone size: NA; V gene: TRBV5-1; D gene: TRBD1
CDR3 DNA: TGTGCCAGTAGTGGGGTAGGGGCCGATCCTCCAAACCCCGATACGCAGTATTTT; CDR3 protein: CASSGVGADPPNPDTQYF; J gene: TRBJ2-3; clone size: NA; V gene: TRBV21-1; D gene: NA
CDR3 DNA: TGTGCCAGCAGTTTAAACCCGGGGATATTGAACTATGGCTACACCTTC; CDR3 protein: CASSLNPGILNYGYTF; J gene: TRBJ1-2; clone size: NA; V gene: TRBV6-5; D gene: NA
CDR3 DNA: TGTGCCAGCTCACGTCAAAACATAATGACAGGGAATAATCAGCCCCAGCATTTT; CDR3 protein: CASSRQNIMTGNNQPQHF; J gene: TRBJ1-5; clone size: NA; V gene: TRBV18; D gene: TRBD1
CDR3 DNA: TGTGCCAGCAGCCCAACACAGGGGATTGGCTATGGCTACACCTTC; CDR3 protein: CASSPTQGIGYGYTF; J gene: TRBJ1-2; clone size: NA; V gene: TRBV6-6; D gene: TRBD1
CDR3 DNA: TGCGCCAGCAGCTTCACCGGGACAGGGAACACTGAAGCTTTCTTT; CDR3 protein: CASSFTGTGNTEAFF; J gene: TRBJ1-1; clone size: once; V gene: TRBV5-1; D gene: TRBD1
CDR3 DNA: TGTGCCAGCAGCTTAATGTCGGGGCGGGGCCTCACGGATACGCAGTATTTT; CDR3 protein: CASSLMSGRGLTDTQYF; J gene: TRBJ2-3; clone size: NA; V gene: TRBV7-3; D gene: NA
CDR3 DNA: TGCGCCAGCAGCCAAGTCGGAGGGAGGACTGAAGCTTTCTTT; CDR3 protein: CASSQVGGRTEAFF; J gene: TRBJ1-1; clone size: once; V gene: TRBV4-1; D gene: NA
CDR3 DNA: TGTGCCAGCAGCTTGGTTAGCTATAATTCACCCCTCCACTTT; CDR3 protein: CASSLVSYNSPLHF; J gene: TRBJ1-6; clone size: NA; V gene: TRBV5-8; D gene: NA